This T cell receptor (beta chain) was identified in a study of a mutant IDH1 vaccine in newly diagnosed glioma. Study summary: Radiotherapy alone preceded vaccination by 4-6 weeks; alternatively, vaccination started with temozolomide cycles. It was radiotherapy, temozolomide, or both that patients received previously, with most receiving both.

Study results and caveats: Most patients, 93.3%, showed vaccine-induced immune responses.

The time point here: week 11, during vaccination. Doses consisted of 300 ug of mutant IDH1 20-mer peptide each, paired with topical imiquimod. The astrocytomas were IDH1-mutant, ATRX-negative, and WHO grade 3 or 4. Points on this clone: Its target is unknown.

Measured with immunoSEQ multiplex PCR; TCRdb has only the in-frame clones, and not every one. Among some 59,000 clones listed, about 91% were seen once. This specimen was PBMCs, taken from a glioma patient whose treatment included an IDH1 peptide vaccine. The sequence was obtained from a man aged 40-49 years with glioma.

The CDR3 DNA reads as TGCAGTGCCCCCCGGGGGGCGAACACCGGGGAGCTGTTTTTT. Translating it yields CSAPRGANTGELFF. The chain has TRBV29-1 and TRBJ2-2, with 7 bases lining up with TRBD2. Germline V gene lookup returns CDR1 SQVTM and CDR2 ANQGSEA. The CDR3 sequence is 14 residues long.